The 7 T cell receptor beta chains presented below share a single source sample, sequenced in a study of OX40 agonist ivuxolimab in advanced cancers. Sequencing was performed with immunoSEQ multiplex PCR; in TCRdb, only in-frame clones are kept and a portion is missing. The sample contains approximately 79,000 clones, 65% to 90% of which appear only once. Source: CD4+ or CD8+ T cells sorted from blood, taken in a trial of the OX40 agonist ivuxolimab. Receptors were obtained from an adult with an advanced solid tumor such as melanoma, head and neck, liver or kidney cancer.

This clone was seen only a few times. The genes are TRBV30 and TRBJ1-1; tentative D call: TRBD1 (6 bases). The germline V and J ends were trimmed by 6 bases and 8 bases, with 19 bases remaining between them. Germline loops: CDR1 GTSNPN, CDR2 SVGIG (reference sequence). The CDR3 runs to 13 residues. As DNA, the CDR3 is TGTGCCTGCAGAAAGAATGTAGGACAGGAAGCTTTCTTT. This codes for CACRKNVGQEAFF.

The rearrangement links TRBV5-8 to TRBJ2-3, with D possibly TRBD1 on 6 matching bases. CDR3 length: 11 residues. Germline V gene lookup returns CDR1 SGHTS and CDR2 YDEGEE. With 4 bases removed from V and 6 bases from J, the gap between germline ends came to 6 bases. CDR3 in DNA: TGTGCCAGCAGCGGACAGGATACGCAGTATTTT. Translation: CASSGQDTQYF.

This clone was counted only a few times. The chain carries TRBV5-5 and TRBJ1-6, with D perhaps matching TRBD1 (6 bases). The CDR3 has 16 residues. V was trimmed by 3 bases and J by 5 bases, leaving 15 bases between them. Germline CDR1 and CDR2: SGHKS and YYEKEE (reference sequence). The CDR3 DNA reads TGTGCCAGCAGCTCGTTAGGGGACATGAATAATTCACCCCTCCACTTT. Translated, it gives CASSSLGDMNNSPLHF.

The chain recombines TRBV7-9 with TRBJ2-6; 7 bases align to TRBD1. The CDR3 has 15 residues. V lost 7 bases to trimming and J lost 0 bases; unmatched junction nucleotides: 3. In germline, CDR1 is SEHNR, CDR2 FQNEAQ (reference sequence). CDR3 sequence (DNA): TGTGCCAGCAACGACAGGGACTCTGGGGCCAACGTCCTGACTTTC. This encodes CASNDRDSGANVLTF.

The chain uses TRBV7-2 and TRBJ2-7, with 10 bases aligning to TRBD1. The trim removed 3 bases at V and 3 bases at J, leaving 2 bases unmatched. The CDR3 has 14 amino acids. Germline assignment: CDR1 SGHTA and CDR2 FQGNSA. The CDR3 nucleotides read TGTGCCAGCAGCTTGCGGGACAGGGGCTACGAGCAGTACTTC. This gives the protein CASSLRDRGYEQYF.

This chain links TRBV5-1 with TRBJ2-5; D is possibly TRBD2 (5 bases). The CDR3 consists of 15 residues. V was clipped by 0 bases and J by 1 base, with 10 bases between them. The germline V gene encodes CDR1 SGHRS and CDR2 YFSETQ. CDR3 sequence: CASSLEGRSQETQYF. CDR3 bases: TGCGCCAGCAGCTTGGAAGGGAGATCCCAAGAGACCCAGTACTTC.

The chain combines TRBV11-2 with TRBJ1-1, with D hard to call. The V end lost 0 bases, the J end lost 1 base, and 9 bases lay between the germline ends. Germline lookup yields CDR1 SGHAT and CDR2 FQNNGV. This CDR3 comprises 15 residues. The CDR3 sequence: CASSLDPSANTEAFF. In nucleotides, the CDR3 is TGTGCCAGCAGCTTAGACCCCTCGGCGAACACTGAAGCTTTCTTT.